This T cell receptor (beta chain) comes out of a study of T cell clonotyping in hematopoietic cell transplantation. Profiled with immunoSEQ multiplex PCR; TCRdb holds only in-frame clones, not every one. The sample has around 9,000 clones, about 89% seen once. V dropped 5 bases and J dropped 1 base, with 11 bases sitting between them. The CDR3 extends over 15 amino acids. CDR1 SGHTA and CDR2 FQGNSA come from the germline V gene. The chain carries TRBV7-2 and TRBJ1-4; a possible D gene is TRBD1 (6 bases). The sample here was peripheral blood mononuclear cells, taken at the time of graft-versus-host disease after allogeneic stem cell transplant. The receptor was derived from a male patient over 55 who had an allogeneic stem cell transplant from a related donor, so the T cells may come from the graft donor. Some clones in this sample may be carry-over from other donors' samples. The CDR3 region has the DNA TGTGCCAGCAGCGTACAGGGTATAACTAATGAAAAACTGTTTTTT. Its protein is CASSVQGITNEKLFF.